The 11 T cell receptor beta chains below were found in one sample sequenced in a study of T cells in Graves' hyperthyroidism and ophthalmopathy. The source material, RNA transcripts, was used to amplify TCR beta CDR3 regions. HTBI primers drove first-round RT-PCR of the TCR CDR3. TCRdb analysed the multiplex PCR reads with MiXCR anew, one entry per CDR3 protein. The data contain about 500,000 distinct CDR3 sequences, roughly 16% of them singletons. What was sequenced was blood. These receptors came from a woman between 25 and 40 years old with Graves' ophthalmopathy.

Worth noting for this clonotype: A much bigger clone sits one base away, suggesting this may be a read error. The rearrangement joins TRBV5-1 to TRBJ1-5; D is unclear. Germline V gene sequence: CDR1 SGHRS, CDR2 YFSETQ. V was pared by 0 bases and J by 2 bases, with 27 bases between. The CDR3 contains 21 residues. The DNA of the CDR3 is TGCGCCAGCAGCTTGGTTGGCCGAACTCGAAGGGTAGACGTTGGCAATCAGCCCCAGCATTTT. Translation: CASSLVGRTRRVDVGNQPQHF.

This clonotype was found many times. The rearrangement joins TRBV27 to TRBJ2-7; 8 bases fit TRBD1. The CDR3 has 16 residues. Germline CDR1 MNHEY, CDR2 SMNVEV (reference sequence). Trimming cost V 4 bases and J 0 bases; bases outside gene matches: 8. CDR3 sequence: CASSSQQGGYSYEQYF. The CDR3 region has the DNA TGTGCCAGCAGTTCCCAACAGGGGGGATACTCCTACGAGCAGTACTTC.

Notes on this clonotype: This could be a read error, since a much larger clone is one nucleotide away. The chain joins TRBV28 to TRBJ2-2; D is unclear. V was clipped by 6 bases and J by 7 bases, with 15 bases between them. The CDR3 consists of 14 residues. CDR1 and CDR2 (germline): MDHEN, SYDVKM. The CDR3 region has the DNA TGTGCCAGCAGAACCAATCGGAGCGACGGGGAGCTGTTTTTT. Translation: CASRTNRSDGELFF.

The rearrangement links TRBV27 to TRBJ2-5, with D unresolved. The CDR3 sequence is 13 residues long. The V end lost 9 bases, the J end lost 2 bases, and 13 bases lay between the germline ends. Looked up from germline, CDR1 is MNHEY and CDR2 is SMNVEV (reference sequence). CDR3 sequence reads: CARAEVGQETQYF. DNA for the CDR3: TGTGCCAGGGCTGAGGTGGGGCAAGAGACCCAGTACTTC.

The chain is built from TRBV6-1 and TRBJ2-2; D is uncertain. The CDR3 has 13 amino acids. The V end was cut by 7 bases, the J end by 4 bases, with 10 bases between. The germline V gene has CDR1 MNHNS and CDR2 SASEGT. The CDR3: CASIPASTGELFF. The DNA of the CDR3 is TGTGCCAGCATTCCCGCAAGCACCGGGGAGCTGTTTTTT.

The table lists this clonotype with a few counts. The CDR3 protein is CASSYRDRYSEQYF. CDR3 bases: TGTGCCAGCAGTTACCGGGACAGATACTCCGAGCAGTACTTC. V gene TRBV6-2 or TRBV6-3 combines with J gene TRBJ2-7; the match to TRBD1 covers 7 bases. V trimming: 2 bases; J trimming: 6 bases; junction bases outside the gene matches: 7. Germline-derived CDR1 and CDR2 are MNHEY and SVGEGT. The CDR3 length is 14 residues.

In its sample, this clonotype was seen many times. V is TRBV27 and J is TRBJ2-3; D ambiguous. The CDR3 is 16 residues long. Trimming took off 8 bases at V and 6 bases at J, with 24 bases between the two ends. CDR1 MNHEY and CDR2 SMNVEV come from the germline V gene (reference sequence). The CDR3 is CASYPVRDSFEDTQYF. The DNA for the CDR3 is TGTGCCAGCTACCCTGTCCGAGACTCATTTGAGGATACGCAGTATTTT.

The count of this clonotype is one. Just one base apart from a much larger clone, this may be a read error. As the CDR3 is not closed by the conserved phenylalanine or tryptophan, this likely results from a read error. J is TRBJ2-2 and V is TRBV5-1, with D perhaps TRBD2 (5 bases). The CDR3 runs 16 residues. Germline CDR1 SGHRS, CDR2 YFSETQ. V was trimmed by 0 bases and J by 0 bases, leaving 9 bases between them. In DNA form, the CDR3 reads TGCGCCAGCAGCTTGGGGGGAGCACCGAACACCGGGGAGCTGTTTCTT. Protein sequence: CASSLGGAPNTGELFL.

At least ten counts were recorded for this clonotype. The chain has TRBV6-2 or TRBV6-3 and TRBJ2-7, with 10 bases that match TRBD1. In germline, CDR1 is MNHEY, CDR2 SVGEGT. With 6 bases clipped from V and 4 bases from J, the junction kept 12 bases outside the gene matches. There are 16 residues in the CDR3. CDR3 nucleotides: TGTGCCAGCAGAAGCTTATCGGGACAGGGGACTTACGAGCAGTACTTC. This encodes CASRSLSGQGTYEQYF.

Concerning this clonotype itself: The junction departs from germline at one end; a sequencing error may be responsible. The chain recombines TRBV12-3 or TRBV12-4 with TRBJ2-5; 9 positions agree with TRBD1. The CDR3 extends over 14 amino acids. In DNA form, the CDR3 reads TGTGCCAGCAGCCCGGGACAGGGAGGAGAGGCCCAGTACTTC. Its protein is CASSPGQGGEAQYF.

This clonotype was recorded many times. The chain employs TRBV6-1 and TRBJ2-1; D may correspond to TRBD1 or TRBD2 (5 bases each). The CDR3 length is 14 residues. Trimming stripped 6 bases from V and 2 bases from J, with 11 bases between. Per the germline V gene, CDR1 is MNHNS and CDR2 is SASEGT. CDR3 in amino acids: CASRGDGTYNEQFF. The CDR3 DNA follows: TGTGCCAGCAGAGGGGACGGTACCTACAATGAGCAGTTCTTC.